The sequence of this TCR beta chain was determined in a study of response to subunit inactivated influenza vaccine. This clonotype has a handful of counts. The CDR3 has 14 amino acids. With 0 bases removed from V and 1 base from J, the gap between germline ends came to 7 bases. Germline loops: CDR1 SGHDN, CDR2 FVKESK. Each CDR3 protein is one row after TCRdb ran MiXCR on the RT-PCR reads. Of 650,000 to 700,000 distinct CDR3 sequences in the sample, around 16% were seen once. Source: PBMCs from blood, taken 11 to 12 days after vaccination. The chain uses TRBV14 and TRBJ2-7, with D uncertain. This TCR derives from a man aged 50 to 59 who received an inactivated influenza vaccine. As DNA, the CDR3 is TGTGCCAGCAGCCAAGATCAGGTTTCCTACGAGCAGTACTTC. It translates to CASSQDQVSYEQYF.